This record concerns one T cell receptor beta chain sequence. Its antigen remains unidentified. Next came a second PCR, run for about 7 to 12 cycles, which used a sample-barcoded 5' primer along with a J-beta primer mix. TCRdb fed the 5' RACE reads into MiXCR, producing one record per CDR3 protein. The table lists about 620,000 distinct CDR3 sequences, more than 45% of them singletons. This specimen belongs to a study of blood T cells in healthy people across ages. Study-wide points: Unsorted PBMC material precluded a definitive naive versus antigen-experienced comparison.

From germline, CDR1 is LGHDT and CDR2 YNNKEL (reference sequence). J gave up 0 bases and V 3 bases, and 8 bases lay outside the gene matches. The CDR3 runs to 16 residues. The sequence came from a woman of 80 years or more in good health. What was sequenced was blood. The chain couples TRBV3-1 to TRBJ2-7, with TRBD2 matching 7 bases. Here the CDR3 reads CASSHQLAASSYEQYF. The CDR3 coding sequence is TGTGCCAGCAGCCACCAGCTAGCGGCCAGCTCCTACGAGCAGTACTTC.